This entry describes one T cell receptor (beta chain). Antigen specificity is unknown. The CDR3 totals 17 residues. With 1 base clipped from V and 3 bases from J, the junction kept 10 bases outside the gene matches. The germline gives CDR1 GTSNPN, CDR2 SVGIG (reference sequence). These data belong to a study of tumor-infiltrating lymphocytes in localized non-small cell lung cancer. Study-wide context: From each patient, both tumor and uninvolved lung, non-adjacent to tumor, were sampled. Whole-study results and caveats: Different pieces of the same tissue were used for each assay.

Profiled with immunoSEQ multiplex PCR; TCRdb holds only in-frame clones, not every one. The sample lists about 14,000 clones; around 68% were seen once. This clonotype was obtained from a human donor with non-small cell lung cancer. The sample taken for sequencing was lung tumor tissue. The V and J genes are TRBV30 and TRBJ1-2; TRBD1 agrees at 11 bases. The CDR3 nucleotides are TGTGCCTGGAGTGGAACCGGGACAGGGGGTTATTACTATGGCTACACCTTC. This gives the protein CAWSGTGTGGYYYGYTF.